This T cell receptor (beta chain) was captured in a study of graft-versus-host responses after intestinal transplantation. The overall study: Those transplanted obtained multivisceral, liver-intestinal, or isolated intestinal grafts.

Findings of the study overall: Researchers found GvH clones in recipient marrow, and some showed up first in ileum or blood. Some patients had graft-donor T cell macrochimerism. In their allografts, the ratios of graft-versus-host to host-versus-graft T cell clones were high.

A note on this clone: The antigen is undetermined.

The repertoire was sequenced with immunoSEQ multiplex PCR; TCRdb's copy has only in-frame clones and lacks some. The table has tens of thousands of clones, approximately 94% seen once. Trimming shortened V by 5 bases and J by 0 bases, and 11 bases separated the two germline ends. Germline V gene sequence: CDR1 MNHEY, CDR2 SMNVEV (reference sequence). CDR3 length: 16 residues. The source of this sequence is a human donor who received an intestinal transplant. The V and J genes are TRBV27 and TRBJ2-6; D is ambiguous. The sample here was unstimulated CD8+ T cells sorted from spleen or lymph node cells, taken before intestinal transplant. CDR3 in DNA: TGTGCCAGCAGTCCCCTAATCGGCTCTGGGGCCAACGTCCTGACTTTC. Encoded protein: CASSPLIGSGANVLTF.